The 20 T cell receptor beta chains listed next were all sequenced from one sample in a study of T-cell memory formation after mild COVID-19. TCRdb independently ran MiXCR on the 5' RACE reads; one entry per CDR3 protein. The sample has hundreds of thousands of distinct CDR3 sequences, roughly 17% seen once. The sequenced sample consisted of PBMCs or a T cell subset sorted from them (not recorded which). The receptors were gathered from an adult woman who had mild COVID-19 (a few samples of this study predate the infection). Cell type and time point are not known.

This clonotype was observed a handful of times. The chain employs TRBV19 and TRBJ1-3, with 7 positions matching TRBD1. Unmatched junction bases numbered 9, after V lost 7 bases and J lost 0 bases. The CDR3 runs to 16 residues. CDR1 and CDR2 (germline): LNHDA, SQIVND (reference sequence). The CDR3 nucleotides are TGTGCCAGTAAGGGACTACAGGGGTTCTCTGGAAACACCATATATTTT. Its translation is CASKGLQGFSGNTIYF. Using reference TRBV19 and TRBJ1-3 for the parts outside the CDR3, the full variable domain is DGGITQSPKYLFRKEGQNVTLSCEQNLNHDAMYWYRQDPGQGLRLIYYSQIVNDFQKGDIAEGYSVSREKKESFPLTVTSAQKNPTAFYLCASKGLQGFSGNTIYFGEGSWLTVV.

A few counts support this clonotype. This chain links TRBV29-1 with TRBJ2-2, with 7 positions matching TRBD1. The germline CDR1 and CDR2 sequences are SQVTM and ANQGSEA. The CDR3 spans 15 residues. J was trimmed by 4 bases and V by 1 base; bases with no gene match: 6. The CDR3 coding sequence is TGCAGCGTTGAAGGCCCGGGACAGTCCACCGGGGAGCTGTTTTTT. It translates to CSVEGPGQSTGELFF.

This clonotype was seen a few times. The genes are TRBV14 and TRBJ2-1; D remains unclear. The CDR3 covers 16 residues. Per germline, CDR1 SGHDN and CDR2 FVKESK. Trimming pared 3 bases from V and 9 bases from J, leaving 21 bases between. CDR3 bases: TGTGCCAGCAGCCAGCAAATTGGAACTGGATGGGGTGAGCAGTTCTTC. It translates to CASSQQIGTGWGEQFF. The full variable domain, rest sourced from reference TRBV14 and TRBJ2-1, is EAGVTQFPSHSVIEKGQTVTLRCDPISGHDNLYWYRRVMGKEIKFLLHFVKESKQDESGMPNNRFLAERTGGTYSTLKVQPAELEDSGVYFCASSQQIGTGWGEQFFGPGTRLTVL.

The rearrangement joins TRBV5-4 to TRBJ2-7; 8 bases match TRBD2. CDR3 length: 13 residues. V trimming: 5 bases; J trimming: 0 bases; junction bases outside the gene matches: 1. Per germline, CDR1 SGHNT and CDR2 YYREEE (reference sequence). The CDR3 nucleotides read TGTGCCAGCAGTAGCGGGGCCTCCTACGAGCAGTACTTC. Translated: CASSSGASYEQYF.

The chain has TRBV20-1 and TRBJ2-1; 12 positions agree with TRBD2. The CDR3 spans 14 residues. Per the germline V gene, CDR1 is DFQATT and CDR2 is SNEGSKA (reference sequence). The J segment lost 8 bases and the V segment lost 2 bases, leaving 4 bases of the junction unmatched. CDR3 region: CSARRTSGTDEQFF. The CDR3 DNA reads TGCAGTGCTAGAAGGACTAGCGGGACCGATGAGCAGTTCTTC.

CDR3 in DNA: TGTGCCAGCAGATTACCCCAGGGGGCCGCAGATACGCAGTATTTT. Its translation is CASRLPQGAADTQYF. The chain links TRBV7-9 to TRBJ2-3, with TRBD1 identical over 8 bases. This CDR3 region has 15 residues. The V and J ends lost 6 bases and 4 bases, in that order; junction bases with no gene match: 9. Germline loops: CDR1 SEHNR, CDR2 FQNEAQ (reference sequence).

The CDR3 region is CASSDRGRSDTQYF. The CDR3, as DNA: TGTGCCAGCAGTGACAGGGGGCGGTCAGATACGCAGTATTTT. The rearrangement uses TRBV6-6 and TRBJ2-3, with 10 bases fitting TRBD1. The CDR3 covers 14 residues. Germline loops: CDR1 MNHNY, CDR2 SVGAGI (reference sequence). After removal of 5 bases from V and 4 bases from J, the junction contained 3 bases not matched to a gene.

J is TRBJ1-2 and V is TRBV14; a possible D gene is TRBD1 (5 bases). The CDR3 sequence is 13 residues long. Per the germline V gene, CDR1 is SGHDN and CDR2 is FVKESK. The V end lost 1 base, the J end lost 8 bases, and 11 bases lay between the germline ends. This CDR3 reads CASSQAGDGGYTF. The CDR3, as DNA: TGTGCCAGCAGCCAAGCGGGGGACGGCGGCTACACCTTC. The full variable domain, in which reference TRBV14 and TRBJ1-2 provide the parts outside the CDR3, is EAGVTQFPSHSVIEKGQTVTLRCDPISGHDNLYWYRRVMGKEIKFLLHFVKESKQDESGMPNNRFLAERTGGTYSTLKVQPAELEDSGVYFCASSQAGDGGYTFGSGTRLTVV.

This clonotype was detected only a few times. This sequence joins TRBV30 and TRBJ1-1; possible D gene TRBD1, 5 bases. CDR3 length equals 14 residues. Deletions cut 4 bases from V and 0 bases from J, with 12 bases between. CDR1 and CDR2 (germline): GTSNPN, SVGIG (reference sequence). Written as DNA, the CDR3 is TGTGCCTGGAACGGGGCGGCAATGAACACTGAAGCTTTCTTT. Encoded protein: CAWNGAAMNTEAFF.

V is TRBV7-8 and J is TRBJ2-3; TRBD2 matches 9 bases. The germline V gene encodes CDR1 SGHVS and CDR2 FQNEAQ. CDR3 length: 20 amino acids. Unmatched junction bases numbered 23, after V lost 5 bases and J lost 5 bases. This CDR3 reads CASSVGGLAGSSMGRDTQYF. The CDR3 coding sequence is TGTGCCAGCAGCGTAGGGGGGCTAGCGGGATCCTCCATGGGTCGAGATACGCAGTATTTT.

The chain is built from TRBV2 and TRBJ1-1; the match to TRBD1 covers 9 bases. Germline V CDR1 and CDR2: SNHLY, FYNNEI. V lost 5 bases, J lost 7 bases, and 5 bases stayed unmatched. The CDR3 covers 13 residues. The CDR3 reads CASSIQGAHEAFF. In DNA form, the CDR3 reads TGTGCCAGCAGTATACAGGGGGCCCATGAAGCTTTCTTT.

The chain is built from TRBV5-1 and TRBJ2-1, with TRBD1 matching over 9 bases. CDR3 length: 14 residues. Germline trimming cut 2 bases from V and 7 bases from J; bases unmatched to any gene: 4. From germline, CDR1 is SGHRS and CDR2 YFSETQ. The CDR3 spells CASSFTGGRNEQFF. CDR3 nucleotides: TGCGCCAGCAGCTTCACAGGGGGCAGAAATGAGCAGTTCTTC.

This chain connects TRBV24-1 to TRBJ2-2; TRBD1 or TRBD2 may be the D gene (5 bases each). Germline loops: CDR1 KGHDR, CDR2 SFDVKD. The CDR3 is 15 amino acids. Trimming cost V 3 bases and J 4 bases, with 11 bases left between them. The CDR3 spells CATSDPLGTTGELFF. CDR3 in DNA: TGTGCCACCAGTGATCCCCTAGGGACCACCGGGGAGCTGTTTTTT.

CDR3 in DNA: TGTGCCAGCAGTTACTTCGGACCGAGCTATGGCTACACCTTC. Translating it yields CASSYFGPSYGYTF. The V gene is TRBV6-2 or TRBV6-3, the J gene TRBJ1-2, with D uncertain. The CDR3 runs 14 residues. Trimming took 1 base from V and 4 from J, leaving 10 bases between them. Germline V gives CDR1 MNHEY, CDR2 SVGEGT.

This clonotype was picked up many times. V is TRBV20-1 and J is TRBJ2-5, with 11 bases aligning to TRBD2. The CDR3 length is 15 residues. CDR1 is DFQATT, CDR2 SNEGSKA, per germline (reference sequence). With V trimmed by 5 bases and J by 2 bases, 7 bases remained unmatched. This chain's CDR3 is CSAVAGTSGQETQYF. CDR3 DNA sequence: TGCAGTGCTGTAGCCGGGACTAGCGGACAAGAGACCCAGTACTTC.

This clonotype was seen a handful of times. J is TRBJ2-3 and V is TRBV4-3, with TRBD1 as a possible D gene (6 bases). The V gene's germline CDR1 is LGHNA and CDR2 YSLEER. This CDR3 comprises 16 residues. V dropped 4 bases and J dropped 2 bases, with 16 bases sitting between them. The CDR3 DNA sequence: TGCGCCAGCAGCCCAACAGGGATGACAATCACAGATACGCAGTATTTT. It encodes CASSPTGMTITDTQYF.

This clonotype was detected only a few times. V is TRBV5-1 and J is TRBJ2-7; D perhaps matches TRBD1 (5 bases). Trimming left V 3 bases short and J 1 base short, with 17 bases between. The CDR3 spans 16 residues. CDR1 is SGHRS, CDR2 YFSETQ, per germline. CDR3 region: CASSSGYEQVSYEQYF. CDR3 coding DNA: TGCGCCAGCAGCTCTGGCTATGAACAGGTATCCTACGAGCAGTACTTC.

This clonotype has only a few counts. J is TRBJ1-1 and V is TRBV7-9; D possibly corresponds to TRBD1 (5 bases). Trimming took 1 base from V and 0 from J, leaving 21 bases between them. The CDR3 extends over 19 amino acids. Germline-derived CDR1 and CDR2 are SEHNR and FQNEAQ (reference sequence). The CDR3 DNA is TGTGCCAGCAGCTTAGTAGTAGGGGACCTGCGGGACCTGAACACTGAAGCTTTCTTT. Translation gives CASSLVVGDLRDLNTEAFF.

The chain recombines TRBV11-3 with TRBJ2-1; 8 positions agree with TRBD2. The length of the CDR3 is 15 residues. CDR1 and CDR2 from the germline V gene are SGHNT and YENEEA. The trim removed 0 bases at V and 7 bases at J, leaving 5 bases unmatched. CDR3 protein: CASSLDREGDNEQFF. Here the CDR3 DNA reads TGTGCCAGCAGCTTAGACCGGGAGGGTGATAATGAGCAGTTCTTC. Filled out from reference TRBV11-3 and TRBJ2-1, the complete variable domain reads EAGVVQSPRYKIIEKKQPVAFWCNPISGHNTLYWYLQNLGQGPELLIRYENEEAVDDSQLPKDRFSAERLKGVDSTLKIQPAELGDSAVYLCASSLDREGDNEQFFGPGTRLTVL.

This clonotype was seen a handful of times. The chain combines TRBV24-1 with TRBJ2-6; D may be TRBD2 (5 bases). From germline, CDR1 is KGHDR and CDR2 SFDVKD. Trimming shortened V by 5 bases and J by 3 bases, and 10 bases separated the two germline ends. CDR3 length: 15 residues. In DNA form, the CDR3 reads TGTGCCACCAGTGGGAGGAGGAATGGGGCCAACGTCCTGACTTTC. Translation: CATSGRRNGANVLTF.